The next 4 T cell receptor beta chains were all read from a single sample in a study of T cells in Graves' hyperthyroidism and ophthalmopathy. Using RNA transcripts as the source, TCR beta CDR3 regions were amplified. The study used the HTBI primer set for a first-round RT-PCR of the TCR CDR3. One entry per CDR3 protein results from TCRdb running MiXCR on the multiplex PCR reads. The table records about 500,000 distinct CDR3 sequences, approximately 15% of them present only once. Input material: blood. The receptors here all came from a woman between 18 and 29 years old with Graves' hyperthyroidism.

This clonotype showed up many times. The chain uses TRBV2 and TRBJ2-7; maybe TRBD1 (6 bases). The CDR3 has 15 residues. Germline values: CDR1 SNHLY, CDR2 FYNNEI. Trimming cost V 2 bases and J 1 base, with 12 bases left between them. The CDR3 spells CASSEIQGVSYEQYF. As DNA, the CDR3 is TGTGCCAGCAGTGAAATACAGGGTGTTTCCTACGAGCAGTACTTC.

The J gene is TRBJ2-2, the V gene TRBV7-8, with 9 bases matching TRBD2. CDR1 and CDR2 from the germline V gene are SGHVS and FQNEAQ. The CDR3 spans 16 residues. Trimming removed 1 base from V and 9 bases from J; junction bases left unmatched: 9. CDR3 DNA: TGTGCCAGCAGCTTAGTTGGTAGCGGGAGACTATGGGAGCTGTTTTTT. Its translation: CASSLVGSGRLWELFF.

There are many counts of this clonotype. The J gene is TRBJ2-3, the V gene TRBV2; 15 bases agree with TRBD2. V shed 6 bases, J shed 4 bases, and the junction held 2 bases outside the gene matches. There are 15 residues in the CDR3. From germline, CDR1 is SNHLY and CDR2 FYNNEI. The CDR3 region is CASRGLAGGPDTQYF. The CDR3 nucleotides read TGTGCCAGCAGAGGACTAGCGGGAGGGCCAGATACGCAGTATTTT.

V usage is TRBV9 and J usage is TRBJ2-7; 12 bases line up with TRBD2. The CDR3 covers 14 residues. From germline, CDR1 is SGDLS and CDR2 YYNGEE. The V and J ends lost 0 bases and 6 bases, in that order; junction bases with no gene match: 1. The CDR3 nucleotides read TGTGCCAGCAGCGTAGCTAGCGGGGGGGCCGAGCAGTACTTC. It specifies CASSVASGGAEQYF.